This T cell receptor beta chain was recovered during a study of cytomegalovirus exposure and HLA in healthy donors (dated by TCRdb to between 2016 and 2019). In the study overall: An earlier analysis of 550 to 700 of the donors reported 250 to 350 Gb of sequence data and 100 million to 140 million unique TCR beta sequences from 150 million to 200 million T cells. An earlier analysis of 587 of the donors used high-throughput TCR beta sequencing to judge whether each TCR beta V gene segment behaved as functional or pseudogenic. Of the 350 to 450 genotyped donors, about 84% fell in the genetic ancestry cluster associated with self-reported Caucasian donors. The number of donors typed differed by locus, with about 629-630 for A, B, C, DRB1 and DQB1, 522 for DQA1, 600 to 610 for DPA1, and around 450 for DPB1. To study patterns of TCR occurrence, a later analysis re-analyzed previously published TCR beta repertoires from around 670 donors and added high-resolution HLA genotyping. Among 398 genotyped donors of the cohort, an average of about 240,000 unique TCR beta nucleotide sequences were sequenced per donor, about a sixth of them non-productive. To predict cytomegalovirus infection status, the study combined high-throughput TCR immunosequencing, statistical association of individual TCRs with disease status, and machine learning. Roughly five DR-DQ haplotypes were handled as single units for association and clustering, since linkage in the cohort was strong. Rather than using new phenotypic data, the later analysis identified candidate immune exposures from TCR beta sequences and from how often those sequences occurred across donors. Class I and class II HLA loci were covered by the typing at four-digit resolution. Donor age, sex, ethnicity and CMV serostatus were compiled together with the repertoire data. Roughly 300 gigabases of sequencing data and some 85 million unique TCR sequences were included in an early release covering roughly 700 HLA-typed donors. A separate validation cohort of roughly 110 different subjects was used in addition to the roughly 670-subject first cohort. In a later genetic analysis, genome-wide SNP genotypes for about 65% of the roughly 670 donors were used, and that subset was treated as a discovery cohort. The study used immunosequencing to profile the T cell repertoires of 600 to 850 subjects and linked those repertoires to cytomegalovirus serostatus. The aim of the study was to test whether cataloging public T cell receptors could identify signatures of past pathogen exposure. Every repertoire in the discovery cohort had been generated on one and the same sequencing platform. Broad study findings and their caveats: While some public TCRs were present in many individuals, most TCR sequences turned up only very rarely across donors. A few of the identified cytomegalovirus-associated TCR beta chains were confirmed in vitro to be specific for cytomegalovirus antigens. Roughly uniform sequencing depth across donors was assumed in presence/absence analyses, although this assumption may not hold. A further reported finding was that TCR beta sequences accurately predicted the HLA-A and HLA-B alleles for most subjects in the first cohort. A later analysis found that HLA-associated TCR beta chains were more clonally expanded and had lower generation probabilities than equally common non-associated chains. A cluster of highly shared sequence variants was judged likely to be a technical artifact of the sequencing pipeline. In a later genetic analysis, fewer N-insertions in productive TCRs were reported among donors in an Asian-associated ancestry cluster than the 666-donor mean. Cytomegalovirus status was reported to be diagnosed by the classifier with high specificity and sensitivity in both the original and validation cohorts. Only TCR beta chains were sequenced in this cohort, and the absence of alpha or paired-chain data limited detectable features. Correlated functional status among segregating V segments might reflect linkage disequilibrium, but an unknown experimental factor could not be ruled out. Immune exposure information for the cohort was limited to CMV serostatus. Because HLA typing was missing for some donors at each locus, association tests included only the typed subset. The study listed over 150 TCR beta chains as associated with cytomegalovirus. Around 16 rarely observed V segments, including chromosome 9 orphons, were excluded from the earlier analysis of some 590 of the donors because counts were too low. Specific HLA alleles were associated with over 15,000 TCR beta sequences at a false discovery rate of 0.05 in a later analysis. In a later analysis, the rate of TCR association differed among HLA loci, with DRB1 alleles having the most associated TCRs and HLA-C alleles having the fewest. Broadly in line with IMGT annotations, most TCR beta V segments showed up in productive rearrangements about 87% or about 30% of the time in an earlier analysis of 587 of the donors. The authors suggested that the approach could potentially be generalized to other disease states and immunological phenotypes. A later genetic analysis associated a missense DCLRE1C variant with V-gene and J-gene trimming of TCR beta chains, and an independent cohort replicated the association. Most CMV-associated TCR beta chains appeared to be HLA-restricted in a later analysis, and the HLA associations seemed to be driven largely by CMV exposure. Several of the top co-occurrence clusters appeared to be linked to parvovirus B19, influenza, CMV and Epstein-Barr virus, according to a later analysis. When HLA alleles, especially DR and DQ, strongly co-occurred, TCR associations were difficult to assign to individual alleles.

In total, 666 healthy bone marrow donors made up the cohort. At the time of sampling, every cohort member was nominally healthy, though immune exposures that went unrecorded were likely present. The donor tested CMV seropositive, placing the donor among the 250 to 300 seropositive members of the cohort. Each donor provided a peripheral blood sample, and peripheral blood mononuclear cells were used for TCR beta sequencing. The Qiagen DNeasy Blood Extraction Kit was used to extract genomic DNA from the blood cell samples. The library was produced with the immunoSEQ multiplex PCR assay. A mixture of 60 forward primers for TCR Vbeta segments and 13 reverse primers for TCR Jbeta segments was used in the multiplex PCR. The CDR3 region of rearranged TCR beta genes was amplified from genomic DNA with a multiplex PCR assay. The Illumina HiSeq System was used to sequence the amplified TCR beta libraries as 87-base-pair reads. The published analysis was carried out like this. A later analysis counted 75 million to 100 million unique TCR beta chains across the 600 to 850 repertoires, and roughly 10 million of these chains were shared by at least two donors. A nearest-neighbor algorithm error-corrected the raw reads and collapsed the reads into unique sequences, merging closely related sequences to remove PCR and sequencing errors. V, D and J gene segments were assigned by aligning CDR3 sequences to IMGT reference sequences. For a sequence to be retained, a match of at least six nucleotides to both a V gene segment and a J gene segment was required. Rearrangements were classified as productive when the CDR3 lacked stop codons and remained in frame with V and J, and all other rearrangements were classified as non-productive. Following IMGT convention, CDR3 was defined as the stretch from the second conserved V-encoded cysteine up to the conserved J-encoded phenylalanine. The earlier analysis of about 590 of the donors excluded sequences that lacked an unambiguous match to a single V gene segment. In an earlier analysis of approximately 610 of the donors, V segments were called functional above 56.7% productive rearrangements and were called segregating when the between-donor standard deviation exceeded 5%. To diagnose cytomegalovirus status from the catalog of TCR beta chain sequences, a statistical classification framework was built. V and J gene assignment, in a later analysis, came from comparing TCR nucleotide sequences with IMGT/GENE-DB human TR gene sequences. A later analysis assigned CDR3 sequences and most-parsimonious VDJ recombination scenarios with the TCRdist pipeline. In a later analysis, each TCR beta chain was defined by its CDR3 amino acid sequence together with its V-gene family, and reads lacking a unique V-gene family were excluded. To address suspected cross-contamination and a sequencing artifact, a later analysis removed 592 highly shared, low-generation-probability nucleotide sequences. In a later analysis, a clonal expansion index for each public chain was calculated from normalized within-repertoire ranks of inferred template counts. In a later analysis, generation probabilities were computed using a VDJ recombination model fitted to out-of-frame rearrangements, and the results were checked against IGoR. In a later analysis, hypergeometric tests were used to score TCR-TCR, TCR-HLA and TCR-CMV co-occurrence, with a repertoire-size bias correction applied to TCR pairs. To estimate false discovery rates, a later analysis permuted the HLA or CMV assignments 20 times. A later analysis grouped co-occurring TCRs with DBSCAN, adding TCRdist sequence similarity when clustering within HLA-allele-positive subsets. For co-occurrence clustering, repertoires with fewer than 30,000 or more than 120,000 public chains were excluded, along with roughly 5 repertoires with anomalous nucleotide sharing. TCRdb provides this immuneACCESS table in a form limited to in-frame rearrangements. Some clones are lacking; in checked studies, under half of them reflect an unresolved V gene, and why the rest are absent is not known. V, J and clone size are those of that table, while D and trimming were read from the DNA. For this sample the table gives 100,000 to 150,000 clones, of which about 79% were detected only once. 2.5% to 3% of the sample is held by the ten biggest clonotypes.

For this clone: It has no known antigen specificity. The record has no base qualities; no much larger clone is one base away.

Sequenced material: PBMCs. The TCR originated in a young woman in good health and CMV-seropositive.

In nucleotide form, the sequence is TGTGCCAGCAGCGTACTGACAGGGGCCTATGGCTACACCTTC. Its protein product is CASSVLTGAYGYTF. The chain employs TRBV9 and TRBJ1-2; a stretch of 8 junction bases matches TRBD1. For this chain, trimming is 1 base at the V end and 4 bases at the J end, and the number of junction bases without a gene match is 3. The CDR3 runs 14 residues from the cysteine to the phenylalanine. The kept DNA is CDR3 alone, 42 bases in frame from the first base. CDR1 and CDR2 were assigned from the germline V gene as SGDLS and YYNGEE.